This T cell receptor beta chain was profiled in a study of vaccination and CD4 T cells after COVID-19. The Oncomine TCR Beta short-read assay generated sequence data from the DNA of cultured CD4+ T cells. MiXCR, applied by TCRdb to the PCR reads, yields one record per CDR3 protein. The sample records about 14,000 distinct CDR3 sequences, about half being singletons. On this clonotype itself: Its target is unknown.

Sample treatment: approximately 11-day PBMC culture with coronavirus spike peptide pools or control peptides (ViraFEST assay). This CDR3 region has 13 residues. From germline, CDR1 is SQVTM and CDR2 ANQGSEA. Trimming took 8 bases from V and 3 from J, leaving 14 bases between them. The clonotype originates from a human donor who had recovered from COVID-19. This sample comprised CD4+ T cells from blood, cultured in vitro, obtained before SARS-CoV-2 vaccination. The rearrangement links TRBV29-1 to TRBJ2-4; D is unresolved. As DNA, the CDR3 is TGCAGCCGACGGGTACTGGACAAAAACATTCAGTACTTC. Its protein is CSRRVLDKNIQYF. The variable domain in full, with the rest retrieved from reference TRBV29-1 and TRBJ2-4, is SAVISQKPSRDICQRGTSLTIQCQVDSQVTMMFWYRQQPGQSLTLIATANQGSEATYESGFVIDKFPISRPNLTFSTLTVSNMSPEDSSIYLCSRRVLDKNIQYFGAGTRLSVL.